What follows describes a single T cell receptor beta chain. This clone turned up a few times. Its antigen is unknown. There are no base qualities to consult, and no much larger clone falls within one base. Looking up the germline V gene yields CDR1 SGHDT and CDR2 YYEEEE. The CDR3, cysteine through phenylalanine, is 16 amino acids long. Only the CDR3 region is kept as DNA, spanning 48 bases read in frame from base 1. V ends up 2 bases short and J 7 bases short, with an unmatched junction base count of 9. Each donor gave one peripheral blood draw, averaging roughly 0.11 L, which was collected into heparinised tubes. A BD FACSAria II was used to sort naive, central memory, regulatory and stem cell-like memory CD4+ T cells with a panel that included CD45RO, CCR7, CD25, CD127, CD95 and CD27. Every sorted population had a purity above 95%. PBMCs were isolated immediately by Lymphoprep density gradient centrifugation and stained directly without culture. So that batch effects would be minimized, each experiment stained and sorted samples in pairs, pairing one healthy donor with one patient.

The data derive from a study of beta chain features in type 1 diabetes (dated by TCRdb to 2017 to 2018). In the study overall: Patients and healthy donors did not differ in mean age, gender distribution, total cell number or subset yield. A total of under 120,000,000 sorted cells were examined across all samples, and RNA yield correlated strongly with the number of cells per subset. In the study, recently diagnosed type 1 diabetes patients and matched healthy donors were compared on the TCRB repertoires of their sorted circulating CD4+ T cell subsets. Regulatory and stem cell-like memory subsets were obtained from only 8 patients and about eight healthy donors, while naive and central memory subsets were obtained from all 28 donors.

The study at large found these results: Shorter templates might have been favored by PCR, but patient and control samples were amplified and corrected together, so both groups would have been affected equally by any skew. Fewer insertions and more nucleotide deletions at VDJ recombination sites were observed in patients with type 1 diabetes, implying thymic rearrangement abnormalities. Naive, central memory and regulatory TCRB repertoires appeared to be more similar among patients than among healthy donors. A moderate but significant shortening of TCRB CDR3 length was observed in type 1 diabetes patients in all four CD4+ subsets. Because the HLA sub-analyses included only small numbers of individuals, any influence of HLA type on TCRB rearrangement was left unresolved. Sequencing cDNA rather than genomic DNA could over-represent highly expressing activated cells, although activation and CD3 levels did not differ between groups.

All of the isolated RNA was reverse transcribed with the High Capacity cDNA Reverse Transcription Kit, so expressed TCRB transcripts were sequenced. Deep immunoSEQ sequencing was performed on naive, central memory and regulatory T cell samples, with an average of about 3.6 million total reads per sample. Sorted cells were lysed in RLT buffer and RNA was extracted with DNase-treated RNeasy Micro or Mini kits, depending on cell number. Each cell subset was processed on its own to prevent cross-contamination, while patient and healthy donor samples were processed together. TCRB sequences were amplified from cDNA with the immunoSEQ multiplex PCR, producing 87-bp fragments spanning the CDR3 region. Sequencing of the amplicons was done on the Illumina HiSeq platform. The original pipeline was this. PCR bias was corrected computationally using synthetic template baselines, and reads within Hamming distance 2 were collapsed, with unmergeable singletons discarded. Reads were aligned against IMGT to assign V, D and J genes, CDR3 length and insertions or deletions at six rearrangement sites. Within each subset, clonotype counts were normalized to sorted cell number, after which true diversity and Gini coefficients were computed with the tcR R package. Repertoire sharing was quantified using the overlap coefficient calculated on TCRB nucleotide sequences. Not all clones reach the TCRdb copy of this immuneACCESS table, which keeps in-frame sequences only. Checked studies attribute under half of the gap to unresolved V genes and leave the rest unexplained. Clone size and the V and J calls come from that table; the DNA yielded D and trimming. The sample table lists 300,000 to 350,000 clones, roughly 15% of them with a count of one. The top ten hold roughly 6.7% of the sample.

The sample consisted of central memory CD4+ T cells from blood. The sequence is built from TRBV5-6 and TRBJ2-3; 11 of the junction bases match TRBD2. The sequence was obtained from a man under 40 in good health. The DNA reads TGTGCCAGCAGCTTAGAACTAGCGGGAGTCTATCATACGCAGTATTTT. This translates into CASSLELAGVYHTQYF. The entire variable domain, with the stretches around the CDR3 drawn from the reference TRBV5-6 and TRBJ2-3 proteins, is DAGVTQSPTHLIKTRGQQVTLRCSPKSGHDTVSWYQQALGQGPQFIFQYYEEEERQRGNFPDRFSGHQFPNYSSELNVNALLLGDSALYLCASSLELAGVYHTQYFGPGTRLTVL.